This T cell receptor (beta chain) derives from a study of control samples from healthy donors and cancer patients. The assay was immunoSEQ multiplex PCR, and TCRdb's table has in-frame clones only and misses some. The sample lists tens of thousands of clones, approximately 91% occurring once. The CDR3 loop spans 15 amino acids. Looked up from germline, CDR1 is GTSNPN and CDR2 is SVGIG (reference sequence). Trimming cost V 8 bases and J 6 bases; bases outside gene matches: 11. This clone appeared a few times. Source material: blood. This receptor was taken from a man aged 45-65 years in good health. The rearrangement uses TRBV30 and TRBJ2-2, with 11 positions matching TRBD1. The DNA of the CDR3 is TGTGCCCTTGAGGGAGGGGACAGGGGGTCCGGGGAGCTGTTTTTT. Protein: CALEGGDRGSGELFF.